The T cell receptor (beta chain) under discussion was sequenced for a study of blood T cells in healthy people across ages. Study findings and constraints: A roughly linear age-dependent decrease characterized TCR beta diversity per million T cells.

For this clonotype: The antigen is undetermined. Compared with germline, one end of the junction differs, possibly owing to a read error.

A J-beta primer mix and a sample-barcoded 5' primer were used in a second PCR of roughly 6 to 11 cycles. TCRdb reanalysed the 5' RACE reads using MiXCR and keeps one entry per CDR3 protein. The data hold over 1,200,000 distinct CDR3 sequences, with approximately 59% observed a single time. Germline values: CDR1 MNHEY, CDR2 SMNVEV (reference sequence). This CDR3 has 16 amino acids. Peripheral blood from each donor was collected in a volume of about 10 milliliters. This rearrangement joins TRBV27 to TRBJ1-4, with 8 bases identical to TRBD1. The sample taken for sequencing was blood. This TCR was sampled from a man between 18 and 35 years old in good health. This CDR3 reads CVSALTGAALNEKLFF. The CDR3 nucleotides read TGTGTCAGCGCCCTGACAGGGGCCGCCTTGAATGAAAAACTGTTTTTT.